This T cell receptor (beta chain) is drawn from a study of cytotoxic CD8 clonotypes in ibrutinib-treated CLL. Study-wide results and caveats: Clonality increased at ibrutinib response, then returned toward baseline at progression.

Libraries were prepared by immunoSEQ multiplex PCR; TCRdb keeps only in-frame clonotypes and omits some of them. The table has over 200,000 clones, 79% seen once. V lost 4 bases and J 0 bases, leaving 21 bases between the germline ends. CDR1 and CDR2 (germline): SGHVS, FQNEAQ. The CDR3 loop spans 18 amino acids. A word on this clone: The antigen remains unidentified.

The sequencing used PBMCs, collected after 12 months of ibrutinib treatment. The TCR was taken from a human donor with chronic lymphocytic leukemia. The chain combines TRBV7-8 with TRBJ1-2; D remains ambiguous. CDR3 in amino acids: CASSSYAPTKASNYGYTF. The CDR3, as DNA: TGTGCCAGCAGCTCTTACGCTCCTACCAAGGCCTCTAACTATGGCTACACCTTC. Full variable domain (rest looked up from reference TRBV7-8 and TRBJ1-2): GAGVSQSPRYKVAKRGQDVALRCDPISGHVSLFWYQQALGQGPEFLTYFQNEAQLDKSGLPSDRFFAERPEGSVSTLKIQRTQQEDSAVYLCASSSYAPTKASNYGYTFGSGTRLTVV.